This T cell receptor (beta chain) originates from a study of shared clonotypes between healthy human individuals. Caucasian adults residing in Nashville, Tennessee made up all the donors. CDR3 length: 13 amino acids. Trimming cost V 6 bases and J 6 bases, with 13 bases left between them. Germline CDR1 is MDHEN and CDR2 is SYDVKM. The assay used deep level. The data were produced by immunoSEQ multiplex PCR, yet TCRdb's version contains in-frame clones alone and is incomplete. The sample carries fewer than 650,000 clones, around 77% recorded once. Study-level findings and limits: Limited genetic and exposure-history diversity came from having few donors. Sharing of clonotypes among donors was expected to vary with sequencing depth.

In the case of this clone: Its target is unknown.

The clonotype was recovered from a woman in her 40s in good health. Some clones in this sample may be carry-over from other donors' samples. The chain links TRBV28 to TRBJ2-3; D is possibly TRBD2 (5 bases). Material for sequencing was PBMCs. CDR3 coding DNA: TGTGCCAGCAGGGCCGTGAGGGTGGATACGCAGTATTTT. Protein sequence: CASRAVRVDTQYF.